The next 32 T cell receptor beta chains were all read from a single sample in a study of cytomegalovirus exposure and HLA in healthy donors. Data came from immunoSEQ multiplex PCR; TCRdb stores just in-frame clones and leaves some out. The table has about 140,000 clones, approximately 80% seen once. Sequenced material: PBMCs. These receptor sequences come from a man aged 25 to 40 in good health and CMV-seropositive.

The chain carries TRBV4-2 and TRBJ2-2; tentatively, D is TRBD2 (6 bases). The V and J ends lost 0 bases and 6 bases respectively, with 20 bases between them. Germline CDR1 and CDR2: LGHNA and YNFKEQ. The length of the CDR3 is 18 residues. The CDR3 sequence: CASSQESGRLGFSGELFF. As DNA, the CDR3 is TGTGCCAGCAGCCAAGAATCGGGGAGGTTGGGGTTCTCCGGGGAGCTGTTTTTT.

V gene TRBV9 combines with J gene TRBJ1-1; 7 bases are shared with TRBD1. V dropped 3 bases and J dropped 0; count of bases not matched to a gene: 11. This CDR3 contains 17 residues. Germline V gene data show CDR1 as SGDLS and CDR2 as YYNGEE. Here the CDR3 DNA reads TGTGCCAGCAGCGGAGGGACAGCCTATCCCTTGAACACTGAAGCTTTCTTT. It yields the protein CASSGGTAYPLNTEAFF.

This clone was observed at least ten times. The V and J genes are TRBV9 and TRBJ2-3, with 7 bases identical to TRBD2. CDR1 and CDR2 (germline): SGDLS, YYNGEE. The CDR3 has 16 amino acids. V was pared by 1 base and J by 1 base, with 6 bases of the junction left unmatched. The CDR3 DNA reads TGTGCCAGCAGCGTATTCCAGCGGGAAGGCACAGATACGCAGTATTTT. Protein sequence: CASSVFQREGTDTQYF.

This clone has only one observation. The J gene is TRBJ2-7, the V gene TRBV5-6; D gene unclear. V was shortened by 2 bases and J by 3 bases, with 12 bases between the two germline ends. The germline CDR1 and CDR2 sequences are SGHDT and YYEEEE. The CDR3 loop spans 14 amino acids. Here the CDR3 DNA reads TGTGCCAGCAGCTTAAACGGGTTTAACTACGAGCAGTACTTC. Translated, it gives CASSLNGFNYEQYF.

The J gene is TRBJ1-1, the V gene TRBV5-1; TRBD1 matches at 9 bases. Germline V gene sequence: CDR1 SGHRS, CDR2 YFSETQ. V shed 4 bases and J 2 bases; nucleotides not matched to a gene: 9. The CDR3 totals 16 residues. The CDR3 loop is CASSPPTGGANTEAFF. CDR3 DNA sequence: TGCGCCAGCAGCCCCCCTACAGGGGGCGCAAACACTGAAGCTTTCTTT.

V gene TRBV4-1 combines with J gene TRBJ2-7, with 8 bases that match TRBD1. The germline V gene has CDR1 MGHRA and CDR2 YSYEKL. Trimming cost V 3 bases and J 2 bases; bases outside gene matches: 6. This CDR3 region has 15 residues. CDR3 DNA sequence: TGCGCCAGCAGCCAGCTACCGGGACAGGCCTACGAGCAGTACTTC. Translation: CASSQLPGQAYEQYF.

This clone turned up a few times. The V gene is TRBV10-3, the J gene TRBJ1-2, with a possible D match to TRBD1 (6 bases). Trimming pared 5 bases from V and 2 bases from J, leaving 9 bases between. From germline, CDR1 is ENHRY and CDR2 SYGVKD. The CDR3 totals 13 residues. This CDR3 reads CAISPQGNYGYTF. Written as DNA, the CDR3 is TGTGCCATCAGTCCACAGGGAAACTATGGCTACACCTTC.

This chain joins TRBV7-2 and TRBJ2-2, with 8 bases that match TRBD1. Germline V lookup: CDR1 SGHTA, CDR2 FQGNSA. With 3 bases clipped from V and 7 bases from J, the junction kept 4 bases outside the gene matches. CDR3 length equals 14 residues. The CDR3 reads CASSLGTGFGELFF. CDR3 sequence (DNA): TGTGCCAGCAGCTTGGGGACAGGTTTCGGGGAGCTGTTTTTT.

V gene TRBV29-1 combines with J gene TRBJ2-3; tentatively, D is TRBD1 (5 bases). The length of the CDR3 is 15 residues. Germline V gene lookup returns CDR1 SQVTM and CDR2 ANQGSEA. The V end was cut by 3 bases, the J end by 1 base, with 14 bases between. CDR3 DNA: TGCAGCGTTGAGTTGTGGGGCGAAGGCACAGATACGCAGTATTTT. Its protein is CSVELWGEGTDTQYF.

The V gene is TRBV18, the J gene TRBJ1-2; D is perhaps TRBD1 (5 bases). The CDR3 covers 13 residues. CDR1 is KGHSH, CDR2 LQKENI, per germline. Trimming pared 1 base from V and 8 bases from J, leaving 11 bases between. The CDR3 sequence: CASSPLGGDGYTF. CDR3 in DNA: TGTGCCAGCTCACCACTTGGGGGGGACGGCTACACCTTC.

V gene TRBV9 combines with J gene TRBJ1-1; D is uncertain. Germline V gene lookup returns CDR1 SGDLS and CDR2 YYNGEE. The CDR3 is 13 residues long. The V gene lost 0 bases and the J gene lost 5 bases, with 8 bases spanning the gap. CDR3 region: CASSVGVRTEAFF. CDR3 coding DNA: TGTGCCAGCAGCGTAGGGGTCAGGACTGAAGCTTTCTTT.

V usage is TRBV18 and J usage is TRBJ1-1; TRBD1 aligns across 8 bases. Trimming removed 11 bases from V and 0 bases from J; junction bases left unmatched: 5. This CDR3 spans 13 amino acids. Germline lookup yields CDR1 KGHSH and CDR2 LQKENI. For the CDR3, the DNA is TGTGCCTCTCGGACAGGGATGAACACTGAAGCTTTCTTT. Its protein product is CASRTGMNTEAFF.

The V gene is TRBV7-3, the J gene TRBJ2-2, with TRBD2 matching 7 bases. From germline, CDR1 is SGHTA and CDR2 FQGTGA. The V segment lost 3 bases and the J segment 7 bases; nucleotides outside the gene matches: 2. CDR3 length: 13 amino acids. CDR3: CASSLTSYGELFF. CDR3 DNA sequence: TGTGCCAGCAGCTTGACTAGCTACGGGGAGCTGTTTTTT.

The chain recombines TRBV7-8 with TRBJ2-7; 9 bases align to TRBD2. The ends lost 5 bases at V and 4 bases at J; junction bases unmatched: 12. CDR1 and CDR2 (germline): SGHVS, FQNEAQ. The CDR3 contains 16 residues. The CDR3 DNA reads as TGTGCCAGCAGCCGACTTCAGCGGGAGGTTACGTACGAGCAGTACTTC. This translates into CASSRLQREVTYEQYF. The variable domain in full, with the rest retrieved from reference TRBV7-8 and TRBJ2-7, is GAGVSQSPRYKVAKRGQDVALRCDPISGHVSLFWYQQALGQGPEFLTYFQNEAQLDKSGLPSDRFFAERPEGSVSTLKIQRTQQEDSAVYLCASSRLQREVTYEQYFGPGTRLTVT.

This clone turned up a few times. The rearrangement joins TRBV2 to TRBJ1-2; D is perhaps TRBD1 (6 bases). The germline CDR1 and CDR2 sequences are SNHLY and FYNNEI. The CDR3 is made up of 14 amino acids. With 6 bases removed from V and 1 base from J, the gap between germline ends came to 12 bases. CDR3 loop: CASRTDSSNYGYTF. The CDR3 coding sequence is TGTGCCAGCAGGACGGACAGTAGTAACTATGGCTACACCTTC.

This chain links TRBV15 with TRBJ2-2, with TRBD2 matching 8 bases. CDR1 is LNHNV and CDR2 is YYDKDF in the germline V gene (reference sequence). CDR3 length: 16 residues. The V segment lost 5 bases and the J segment 1 base; nucleotides outside the gene matches: 6. CDR3 in DNA: TGTGCCACCAGCTGGGGCGGGGGGATGAACACCGGGGAGCTGTTTTTT. This gives the protein CATSWGGGMNTGELFF.

The chain combines TRBV11-3 with TRBJ2-3; TRBD2 aligns across 9 bases. Per germline, CDR1 SGHNT and CDR2 YENEEA. V was clipped by 5 bases and J by 2 bases; unmatched bases: 5. CDR3 length: 15 amino acids. The CDR3 DNA follows: TGTGCCAGCAGCGCGGGGGGGTACCTCACAGATACGCAGTATTTT. Translating it yields CASSAGGYLTDTQYF.

The rearrangement joins TRBV25-1 to TRBJ1-2; D may be TRBD1 (6 bases). Germline V gene lookup returns CDR1 MGHDK and CDR2 SYGVNS. Trimming took off 5 bases at V and 4 bases at J, with 20 bases between the two ends. The CDR3 length is 16 residues. CDR3 amino acids: CASSSQKGQGSYGYTF. CDR3 DNA sequence: TGTGCCAGCAGTTCCCAAAAAGGTCAGGGGAGCTATGGCTACACCTTC.

The chain carries TRBV19 and TRBJ2-7, with 8 bases lining up with TRBD1. CDR1 is LNHDA and CDR2 is SQIVND in the germline V gene (reference sequence). This CDR3 comprises 16 residues. The ends lost 3 bases at V and 6 bases at J; junction bases unmatched: 13. This CDR3 is CASSMESRTGRSEQYF. The CDR3 DNA follows: TGTGCCAGTAGTATGGAATCCCGGACAGGGCGTAGCGAGCAGTACTTC.

The J gene is TRBJ1-5, the V gene TRBV6-1; tentatively, D is TRBD1 (5 bases). CDR1 and CDR2 (germline): MNHNS, SASEGT. CDR3 length: 15 residues. V lost 2 bases and J 0 bases, leaving 8 bases between the germline ends. CDR3 nucleotide sequence: TGTGCCAGCAGTGAATGGGGGGTTAGCAATCAGCCCCAGCATTTT. Translating gives CASSEWGVSNQPQHF.

The chain has TRBV6-5 and TRBJ2-6; D not resolved. V shed 7 bases and J shed 0 bases, with 4 bases lying between them. Germline assignment: CDR1 MNHEY and CDR2 SVGAGI. The CDR3 has 13 residues. The CDR3 reads CASKYSGANVLTF. The CDR3 region has the DNA TGTGCCAGCAAATACTCTGGGGCCAACGTCCTGACTTTC.

The CDR3: CASSYWSTSTDTQYF. The CDR3 coding sequence is TGTGCCAGCAGTTACTGGTCTACCAGCACAGATACGCAGTATTTT. V gene TRBV6-6 combines with J gene TRBJ2-3; the D is unclear. The CDR3 runs 15 residues. V lost 1 base and J 0 bases, leaving 8 bases between the germline ends. Per the germline V gene, CDR1 is MNHNY and CDR2 is SVGAGI (reference sequence).

The V gene is TRBV10-1, the J gene TRBJ2-5; 8 bases match TRBD2. Germline V lookup: CDR1 WNHNN, CDR2 SYGVQD (reference sequence). This CDR3 has 17 residues. Trimming took 5 bases from V and 2 from J; bases not matched to a gene: 13. CDR3 in DNA: TGCGCCAGCAGTCCTTCCCCCGGACTAGCTGGGCAAGAGACCCAGTACTTC. It translates to CASSPSPGLAGQETQYF.

The chain employs TRBV30 and TRBJ2-5; maybe TRBD1 (6 bases). The V and J ends lost 1 base and 3 bases respectively, with 9 bases between them. This CDR3 has 13 amino acids. Germline lookup yields CDR1 GTSNPN and CDR2 SVGIG (reference sequence). In DNA form, the CDR3 reads TGTGCCTGGAGTGAAACAGGGAAAGAGACCCAGTACTTC. Translated: CAWSETGKETQYF.

The gene calls are TRBV6-5 and TRBJ1-3; D not resolved. This CDR3 contains 15 residues. Germline V gene sequence: CDR1 MNHEY, CDR2 SVGAGI. The germline V and J ends were trimmed by 0 bases and 1 base, with 7 bases remaining between them. CDR3 bases: TGTGCCAGCAGTTACTCTTGGAGTTCTGGAAACACCATATATTTT. Translation: CASSYSWSSGNTIYF.

This sequence joins TRBV5-1 and TRBJ1-2, with TRBD1 identical over 9 bases. Germline values: CDR1 SGHRS, CDR2 YFSETQ. CDR3 length equals 15 residues. V lost 4 bases and J lost 8; bases outside the gene matches: 12. The DNA for the CDR3 is TGCGCCAGCAGCATCGGGACAGGGAATGAGAGAGGCTACACCTTC. This translates into CASSIGTGNERGYTF. Looking up the rest from reference TRBV5-1 and TRBJ1-2 gives the full variable domain: KAGVTQTPRYLIKTRGQQVTLSCSPISGHRSVSWYQQTPGQGLQFLFEYFSETQRNKGNFPGRFSGRQFSNSRSEMNVSTLELGDSALYLCASSIGTGNERGYTFGSGTRLTVV.

The chain carries TRBV29-1 and TRBJ2-5; D is possibly TRBD1 (6 bases). Per germline, CDR1 SQVTM and CDR2 ANQGSEA. The CDR3 is 13 residues long. V was cut by 6 bases and J by 0 bases, with 11 bases left in between. CDR3: CSVGDRNQETQYF. In DNA form, the CDR3 reads TGCAGCGTAGGAGACAGGAACCAAGAGACCCAGTACTTC.

The V call is TRBV6-1, the J call TRBJ2-1, with 14 nucleotides matching TRBD2. Germline CDR1 is MNHNS and CDR2 is SASEGT. The length of the CDR3 is 14 residues. V trimming: 6 bases; J trimming: 9 bases; junction bases outside the gene matches: 4. This CDR3 is CASRGTSGSTEQFF. CDR3 nucleotide sequence: TGTGCCAGCAGGGGGACTAGCGGGAGTACTGAGCAGTTCTTC.

The rearrangement links TRBV27 to TRBJ1-1; D not certain. In germline, CDR1 is MNHEY, CDR2 SMNVEV (reference sequence). The CDR3 totals 13 residues. Between the trimmed V and J ends, which lost 8 bases and 0 bases, there was a span of 10 bases. The CDR3 sequence is CASRALVNTEAFF. The DNA of the CDR3 is TGTGCCAGCCGAGCGCTGGTGAACACTGAAGCTTTCTTT.

In its sample, this clone was seen once. This sequence joins TRBV6-5 and TRBJ2-3, with TRBD1 matching over 7 bases. CDR1 is MNHEY and CDR2 is SVGAGI in the germline V gene. Trimming cost V 4 bases and J 1 base; bases outside gene matches: 2. The CDR3 has 14 residues. CDR3 nucleotide sequence: TGTGCCAGCAGTTCCGACAGGGGCACAGATACGCAGTATTTT. Amino acid sequence: CASSSDRGTDTQYF.

The chain employs TRBV2 and TRBJ2-2, with 9 bases aligning to TRBD1. This CDR3 is 15 amino acids long. Losses at the gene ends were 6 bases for V and 0 bases for J; bases not matched to a gene: 2. CDR1 is SNHLY and CDR2 is FYNNEI in the germline V gene. Here the CDR3 DNA reads TGTGCCAGCAGCAGACAGGGGGCGAACACCGGGGAGCTGTTTTTT. Its protein product is CASSRQGANTGELFF.

J is TRBJ1-2 and V is TRBV11-3, with D maybe TRBD1 (6 bases). Trimming took 6 bases from V and 4 from J, leaving 15 bases between them. Germline V gene sequence: CDR1 SGHNT, CDR2 YENEEA. The CDR3 runs 14 residues. The CDR3 spells CASRVDRSIYGYTF. DNA for the CDR3: TGTGCCAGCAGAGTCGACAGGTCGATCTATGGCTACACCTTC.